These 10 T cell receptor beta chains were sequenced from one sample in a study of T cells in Graves' hyperthyroidism and ophthalmopathy. RNA transcripts provided the source from which TCR beta CDR3 regions were amplified. RT-PCR in the first round (using the HTBI primer set) targeted the TCR CDR3. TCRdb reprocessed the multiplex PCR reads via MiXCR and lists one record per CDR3 protein. The sample carries over 350,000 distinct CDR3 sequences, over 12% recorded once. Sequencing was done on a sample of blood. The receptor set was obtained from a man in his forties or fifties with Graves' ophthalmopathy.

This clonotype appeared a few times. The rearrangement joins TRBV9 to TRBJ2-3; D may match TRBD1 or TRBD2 (5 bases each). The V end lost 3 bases, the J end lost 6 bases, and 23 bases lay between the germline ends. This CDR3 comprises 17 residues. Germline V lookup: CDR1 SGDLS, CDR2 YYNGEE. CDR3 protein: CASSGRDVSDFLDTQYF. DNA of the CDR3: TGTGCCAGCAGCGGCCGGGACGTCTCCGATTTCCTTGATACGCAGTATTTT.

This clonotype was observed a handful of times. The chain is built from TRBV6-2 or TRBV6-3 and TRBJ2-7; 7 bases agree with TRBD1. Trimming cost V 6 bases and J 3 bases; bases outside gene matches: 17. Looked up from germline, CDR1 is MNHEY and CDR2 is SVGEGT. The CDR3 is 17 amino acids. CDR3: CASRTGKNRFPFYEQYF. CDR3 coding DNA: TGTGCCAGCAGGACAGGGAAGAACCGTTTCCCTTTCTACGAGCAGTACTTC.

This clonotype was counted only a few times. This may stem from a read error, because a much larger clone lies one nucleotide away. V gene TRBV3-1 combines with J gene TRBJ2-2, with 10 positions matching TRBD2. Germline assignment: CDR1 LGHDT and CDR2 YNNKEL (reference sequence). The CDR3 extends over 15 amino acids. Trimming took 4 bases from V and 7 from J; bases not matched to a gene: 6. DNA for the CDR3: TGTGCCAGCAGCCCGGGACTAGCGTTGAGCGGGGAGCTGTTTTTT. Translated: CASSPGLALSGELFF.

This clonotype came up many times. The chain links TRBV29-1 to TRBJ1-1, with 9 bases lining up with TRBD1. V dropped 1 base and J dropped 5; count of bases not matched to a gene: 20. This CDR3 spans 19 amino acids. CDR1 is SQVTM, CDR2 ANQGSEA, per germline. The CDR3 nucleotides are TGCAGCGTTGAAGGGGCGGGGAAGGGACAGGGAGTGGTGTTGACTGAAGCTTTCTTT. The encoded protein is CSVEGAGKGQGVVLTEAFF.

Note on this clonotype: Its ends do not fully match the called genes, so a read error is possible. This chain joins TRBV18 and TRBJ1-3, with no clear D. The germline V gene encodes CDR1 KGHSH and CDR2 LQKENI. The CDR3 consists of 18 residues. CDR3 in amino acids: CASSPNPRSRGSGNAIYF. DNA for the CDR3: TGTGCCAGCTCACCAAATCCAAGGTCCCGTGGTTCTGGAAACGCCATATATTTT.

This clonotype showed up many times. V is TRBV27 and J is TRBJ2-1; tentatively, D is TRBD1 or TRBD2 (5 bases each). With 2 bases removed from V and 7 bases from J, the gap between germline ends came to 12 bases. CDR3 length: 14 amino acids. CDR1 and CDR2 (germline): MNHEY, SMNVEV (reference sequence). The CDR3 DNA is TGTGCCAGCAGTTTAATGGGGGTGGGTAATGAGCAGTTCTTC. It codes for CASSLMGVGNEQFF.

The rearrangement uses TRBV5-6 and TRBJ2-1; 10 positions agree with TRBD2. This CDR3 region has 18 residues. Germline assignment: CDR1 SGHDT and CDR2 YYEEEE. With V trimmed by 1 base and J by 5 bases, 12 bases remained unmatched. CDR3 protein: CASSLFSSAGGFNNEQFF. As DNA, the CDR3 is TGTGCCAGCAGCTTGTTCTCTTCAGCGGGAGGGTTCAACAATGAGCAGTTCTTC.

Here the CDR3 DNA reads TGTGCCAGCAGTGATGGGACAGCGGGGACCCAGTACTTC. Protein sequence: CASSDGTAGTQYF. This sequence joins TRBV6-4 and TRBJ2-5; tentatively, D is TRBD1 (7 bases). The length of the CDR3 is 13 residues. Germline V CDR1 and CDR2: MRHNA, SNTAGT. The V end lost 3 bases, the J end lost 7 bases, and 12 bases lay between the germline ends.

The gene calls are TRBV20-1 and TRBJ2-1; D is perhaps TRBD1 or TRBD2 (5 bases each). The length of the CDR3 is 12 residues. Germline V CDR1 and CDR2: DFQATT, SNEGSKA (reference sequence). The V end was cut by 6 bases, the J end by 6 bases, with 12 bases between. Written as DNA, the CDR3 is TGCAGTGCAGACAAGGGGACCAATGAGCAGTTCTTC. It codes for CSADKGTNEQFF.

This clonotype was counted only a few times. This sequence joins TRBV19 and TRBJ1-1; TRBD1 agrees at 11 bases. V was clipped by 4 bases and J by 4 bases; unmatched bases: 5. Germline loops: CDR1 LNHDA, CDR2 SQIVND (reference sequence). The CDR3 is 15 amino acids. The CDR3 nucleotides are TGTGCCAGTAGTAGGACAGGGGGCGCGATCACTGAAGCTTTCTTT. It codes for CASSRTGGAITEAFF.